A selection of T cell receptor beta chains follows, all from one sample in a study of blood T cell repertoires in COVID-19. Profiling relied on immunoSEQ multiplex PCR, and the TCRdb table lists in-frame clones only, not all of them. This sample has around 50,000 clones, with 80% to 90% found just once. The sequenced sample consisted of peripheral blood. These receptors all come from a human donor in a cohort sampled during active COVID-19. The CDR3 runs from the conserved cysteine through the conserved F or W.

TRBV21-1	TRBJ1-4	CASSRRTGRHEKLFF
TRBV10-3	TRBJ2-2	CAISVGLAATNTGELFF
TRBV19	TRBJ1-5	CASSIDGTRNQPQHF
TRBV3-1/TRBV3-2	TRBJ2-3	CASSHRQGSGTDTQYF
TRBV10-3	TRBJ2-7	CAIAQDPTSYEQYF
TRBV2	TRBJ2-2	CASSRDRGPGGGELFF
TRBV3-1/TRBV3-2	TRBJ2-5	CASSQASGRAKTQYF
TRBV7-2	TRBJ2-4	CASSLGPDIKKNIQYF
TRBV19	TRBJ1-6	CASSIGGQDGLPLHF
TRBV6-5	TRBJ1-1	CASNSFQGTDTEAFF
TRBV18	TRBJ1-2	CASSPIGTGDGYTF
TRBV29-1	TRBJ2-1	CSVGKPIGGNEQFF
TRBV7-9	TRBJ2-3	CASSLGAGGTDTQYF
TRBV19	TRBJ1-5	CASSIQYQPQHF
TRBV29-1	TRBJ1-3	CSVGDSPGNTIYF
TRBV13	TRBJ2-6	CASRGTRISGANVLTF
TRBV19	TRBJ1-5	CASSPIGGNQPQHF
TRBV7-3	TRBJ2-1	CASSLTASGEQFF
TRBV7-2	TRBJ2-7	CASSLVASTGSEQYF
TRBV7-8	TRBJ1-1	CASSFSQANTEAFF
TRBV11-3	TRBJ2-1	CASSLDRSQGSYNEQFF
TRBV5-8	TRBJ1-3	CASRRTGPPGNTIYF
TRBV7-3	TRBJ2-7	CASSLPGLAAISSYEQYF
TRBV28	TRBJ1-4	CASSLPPGPQGEKLFF
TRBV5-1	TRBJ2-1	CASSPARWTSGYNEQFF
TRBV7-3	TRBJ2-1	CASSPDLSRNEQFF
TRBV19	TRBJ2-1	CASSIARYNEQFF
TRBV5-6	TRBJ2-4	CASSLGGWGVGKNIQYF
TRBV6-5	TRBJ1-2	CASTKTVNYGYTF
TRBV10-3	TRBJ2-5	CAISDLAQETQYF
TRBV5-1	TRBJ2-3	CASSFDRVSFTDTQYF
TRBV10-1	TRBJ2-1	CASSDQGLAGGDNEQFF
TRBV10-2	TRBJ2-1	CASSVTGQGFNEQFF
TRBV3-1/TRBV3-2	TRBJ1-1	CASSRWTAHTEAFF
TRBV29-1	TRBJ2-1	CSVVLWSTGSYNEQFF
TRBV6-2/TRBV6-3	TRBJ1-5	CASSYSSPGQNQPQHF
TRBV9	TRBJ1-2	CASSVGASREQSYGYTF